The rows below give T cell receptor beta chains drawn from one sample of a study of patients and donors after allogeneic stem cell transplantation. Each CDR3 protein gets one entry after TCRdb re-called the RT-PCR reads with MiXCR. The sample shows roughly 30,000 distinct CDR3 sequences, nearly 7% of them seen only once. Sequencing input: blood, either unsorted or a sorted T cell fraction (not recorded which). The receptor source for this set is a human donor who was either an allogeneic HSCT recipient or a stem cell or donor lymphocyte infusion donor (not recorded which). It is not recorded whose cells these are; they may come from a transplant donor. CDR3s include the opening cysteine and the closing phenylalanine or tryptophan. D genes are given only for firm matches. The size field is filled for only some rows; it gives once, few, many or a size class.

D,V,J,length,size,CDR3,DNA
TRBD1,TRBV10-3,TRBJ1-1,14,many,CAISNRGTNTEAFF,TGTGCCATCAGTAACAGGGGGACGAACACTGAAGCTTTCTTT
-,TRBV20-1,TRBJ1-2,14,few,CSARNDEGVYGYTF,TGCAGTGCTAGAAACGACGAGGGGGTATATGGCTACACCTTC
-,TRBV18,TRBJ1-6,14,-,CASSQSAGRSPLHF,TGTGCCAGCTCACAGTCGGCCGGCCGGTCGCCCCTCCACTTT
TRBD2,TRBV9,TRBJ2-3,17,many,CASSVGLAASSTDTQYF,TGTGCCAGCAGCGTAGGACTAGCGGCCTCTAGCACAGATACGCAGTATTTT
-,TRBV12-3/TRBV12-4,TRBJ2-3,12,many,CASRPTPDTQYF,TGTGCCAGCAGGCCCACGCCGGATACGCAGTATTTT
TRBD1,TRBV12-3/TRBV12-4,TRBJ1-6,15,many,CASSLGQGGISPLHF,TGTGCCAGCAGTTTAGGACAGGGTGGGATTTCACCCCTCCACTTT
-,TRBV6-5,TRBJ1-5,15,many,CASSKVGGSNQPQHF,TGTGCCAGCAGCAAAGTTGGCGGGAGCAATCAGCCCCAGCATTTT
TRBD1,TRBV4-1,TRBJ2-1,16,-,CASSQGTGGSYNEQFF,TGCGCCAGCAGCCAAGGGACAGGGGGTTCCTACAATGAGCAGTTCTTC
-,TRBV7-3,TRBJ2-3,16,-,CASSLTFGGGTDTQYF,TGTGCCAGCAGCTTAACGTTCGGCGGGGGCACAGATACGCAGTATTTT
TRBD2,TRBV18,TRBJ2-7,16,many,CASSQQGLAGGYEQYF,TGTGCCAGCTCACAACAAGGACTAGCGGGAGGCTACGAGCAGTACTTC
TRBD2,TRBV7-3,TRBJ2-3,16,few,CASSKGLAGATDTQYF,TGTGCCAGCAGCAAGGGACTAGCGGGAGCTACAGATACGCAGTATTTT
TRBD2,TRBV6-6,TRBJ2-1,15,-,CASSRPAGGGNEQFF,TGTGCCAGCAGCCGCCCAGCGGGGGGTGGCAATGAGCAGTTCTTC
TRBD1,TRBV18,TRBJ1-2,13,many,CASSPDRDYGYTF,TGTGCCAGCTCACCGGACAGGGACTATGGCTACACCTTC
TRBD1,TRBV18,TRBJ1-2,13,many,CASSPLSRGGYTF,TGTGCCAGCTCACCACTCAGCAGGGGGGGCTACACCTTC
TRBD1,TRBV27,TRBJ2-3,15,many,CASAKGQTYTDTQYF,TGTGCCAGCGCTAAGGGACAGACTTACACAGATACGCAGTATTTT
TRBD2,TRBV7-3,TRBJ2-2,14,many,CASSPASGSGELFF,TGTGCCAGCAGCCCAGCAAGCGGGAGCGGGGAGCTGTTTTTT
TRBD2,TRBV5-5,TRBJ2-3,14,many,CASSPRGVEATQYF,TGTGCCAGCAGTCCCCGGGGGGTGGAGGCTACGCAGTATTTT
-,TRBV11-2,TRBJ1-1,15,many,CASSPPGTLNTEAFF,TGTGCCAGCAGCCCCCCCGGGACTTTGAACACTGAAGCTTTCTTT
-,TRBV19,TRBJ2-1,12,many,CASSTGKYEQFF,TGTGCCAGTAGTACGGGGAAATATGAGCAGTTCTTC
-,TRBV10-3,TRBJ1-5,13,many,CAISEQVNQPQHF,TGTGCCATCAGTGAGCAGGTGAATCAGCCCCAGCATTTT
-,TRBV6-1,TRBJ1-5,14,many,CASSDRDQYQPQHF,TGTGCCAGCAGTGATAGGGACCAATATCAGCCCCAGCATTTT
-,TRBV6-1,TRBJ1-6,14,many,CASSVNRGGSPLHF,TGTGCCAGCAGTGTAAACCGGGGCGGCTCACCCCTCCACTTT
-,TRBV3-1,TRBJ1-2,12,many,CASSHSGDGYTF,TGTGCCAGCAGCCATTCCGGCGATGGCTACACCTTC
TRBD2,TRBV18,TRBJ2-7,17,-,CASSPPVASGKGDEQYF,TGTGCCAGCTCACCACCGGTTGCTAGCGGGAAAGGGGACGAGCAGTACTTC
TRBD2,TRBV11-2,TRBJ2-3,17,-,CASSPGILAGDTDTQYF,TGTGCCAGCAGCCCGGGGATACTAGCGGGAGATACAGATACGCAGTATTTT
-,TRBV7-9,TRBJ1-1,13,many,CASSLVTNAEAFF,TGTGCCAGCAGCTTAGTTACGAACGCTGAAGCTTTCTTT
TRBD2,TRBV5-1,TRBJ2-5,15,few,CASSLGGSGQETQYF,TGCGCCAGCAGCTTGGGCGGGAGCGGGCAAGAGACCCAGTACTTC
TRBD2,TRBV27,TRBJ2-2,19,-,CASSSGASGRIGNTGELFF,TGTGCCAGCAGTTCCGGGGCTAGCGGGAGGATAGGGAACACCGGGGAGCTGTTTTTT